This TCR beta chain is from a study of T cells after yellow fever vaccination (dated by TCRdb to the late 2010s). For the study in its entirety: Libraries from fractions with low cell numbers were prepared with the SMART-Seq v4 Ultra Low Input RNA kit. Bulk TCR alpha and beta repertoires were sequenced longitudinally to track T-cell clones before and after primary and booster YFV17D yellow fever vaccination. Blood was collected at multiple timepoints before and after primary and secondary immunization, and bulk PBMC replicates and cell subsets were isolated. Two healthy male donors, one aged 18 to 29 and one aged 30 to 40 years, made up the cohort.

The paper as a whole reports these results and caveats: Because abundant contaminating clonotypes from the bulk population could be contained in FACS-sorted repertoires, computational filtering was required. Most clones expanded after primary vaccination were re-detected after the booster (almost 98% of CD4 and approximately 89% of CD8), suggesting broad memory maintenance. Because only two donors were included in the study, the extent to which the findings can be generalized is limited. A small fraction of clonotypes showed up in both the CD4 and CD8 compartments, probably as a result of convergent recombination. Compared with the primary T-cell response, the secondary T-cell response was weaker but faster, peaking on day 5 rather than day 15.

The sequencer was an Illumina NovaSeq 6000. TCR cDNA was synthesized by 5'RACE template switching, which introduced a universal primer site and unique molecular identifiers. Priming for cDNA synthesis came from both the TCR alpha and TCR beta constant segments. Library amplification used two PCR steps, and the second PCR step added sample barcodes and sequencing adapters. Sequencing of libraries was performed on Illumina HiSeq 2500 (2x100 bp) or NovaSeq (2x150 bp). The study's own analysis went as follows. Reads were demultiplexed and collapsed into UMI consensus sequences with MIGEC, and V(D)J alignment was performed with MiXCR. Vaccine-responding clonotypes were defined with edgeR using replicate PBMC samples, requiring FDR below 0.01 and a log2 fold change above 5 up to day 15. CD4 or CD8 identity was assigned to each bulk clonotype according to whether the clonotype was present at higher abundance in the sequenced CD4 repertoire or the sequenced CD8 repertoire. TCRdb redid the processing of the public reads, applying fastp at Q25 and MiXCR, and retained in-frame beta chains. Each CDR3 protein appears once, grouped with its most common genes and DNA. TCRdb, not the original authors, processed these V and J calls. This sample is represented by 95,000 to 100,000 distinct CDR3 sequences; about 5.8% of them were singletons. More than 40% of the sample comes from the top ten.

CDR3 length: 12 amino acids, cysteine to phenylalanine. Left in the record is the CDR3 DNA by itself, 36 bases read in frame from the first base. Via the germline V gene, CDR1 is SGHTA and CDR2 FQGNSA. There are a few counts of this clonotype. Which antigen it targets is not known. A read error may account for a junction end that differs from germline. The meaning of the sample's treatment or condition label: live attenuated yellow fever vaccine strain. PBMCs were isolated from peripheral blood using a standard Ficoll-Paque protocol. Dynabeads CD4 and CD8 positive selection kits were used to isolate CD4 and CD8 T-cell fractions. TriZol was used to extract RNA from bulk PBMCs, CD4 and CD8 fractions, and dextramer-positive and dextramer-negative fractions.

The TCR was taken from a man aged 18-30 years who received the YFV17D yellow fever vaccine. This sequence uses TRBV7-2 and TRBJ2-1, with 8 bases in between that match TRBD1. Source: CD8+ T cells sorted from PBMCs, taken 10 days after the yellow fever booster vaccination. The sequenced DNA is TGTGCCAGCAGCTTAGATGCGGACAGGGCTCGGTTC. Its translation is CASSLDADRARF. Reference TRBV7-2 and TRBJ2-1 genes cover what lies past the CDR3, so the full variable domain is GAGVSQSPSNKVTEKGKDVELRCDPISGHTALYWYRQSLGQGLEFLIYFQGNSAPDKSGLPSDRFSAERTGGSVSTLTIQRTQQEDSAVYLCASSLDADRARFGPGTRLTVL.